Listed below are T cell receptor beta chains from one sample, sequenced in a study of T-cell memory formation after mild COVID-19. Each CDR3 protein is one row after TCRdb ran MiXCR on the 5' RACE reads. The sample has almost 250,000 distinct CDR3 sequences, 15% seen once; the top ten hold 2.1%. Sequenced material: PBMCs or a T cell subset sorted from them (not recorded which). The receptors shown here come from an adult woman who had mild COVID-19 (a few samples of this study predate the infection). Cell type and time point are not known. The CDR3 runs from the conserved cysteine through the conserved F or W. The D gene is left open where the match is weak. Clone size appears in some rows only: once, few, many, or a class for an expanded clone.

>NA|TRBV30|TRBJ2-1|few
CAWSEDRNNEQFF
TGTGCCTGGAGTGAGGACAGAAATAATGAGCAGTTCTTC
>TRBD1|TRBV20-1|TRBJ1-1|NA
CSARGGRQGDTEAFF
TGCAGTGCTAGAGGTGGGAGACAGGGGGACACTGAAGCTTTCTTT
>TRBD2|TRBV4-1|TRBJ2-5|many
CASSSRTSGGGFKETQYF
TGCGCCAGCAGCTCCCGGACTAGCGGGGGAGGCTTTAAAGAGACCCAGTACTTC
>TRBD2|TRBV6-5|TRBJ2-3|NA
CASTGLAMNTQYF
TGTGCCAGCACGGGACTAGCTATGAATACGCAGTATTTT
>NA|TRBV15|TRBJ2-3|NA
CATSTIPGNTQYF
TGTGCCACCAGCACAATACCGGGAAATACGCAGTATTTT
>NA|TRBV7-2|TRBJ2-2|NA
CASSLGRGRINTGELFF
TGTGCCAGCAGCTTAGGAAGGGGCAGGATTAACACCGGGGAGCTGTTTTTT
>NA|TRBV9|TRBJ2-5|few
CASSVTGNRAQETQYF
TGTGCCAGCAGCGTAACAGGAAACAGGGCGCAAGAGACCCAGTACTTC
>NA|TRBV10-3|TRBJ2-5|few
CAISEVGETQYF
TGTGCCATCAGTGAGGTCGGGGAGACCCAGTACTTC
>TRBD1|TRBV7-4|TRBJ1-1|NA
CASSFFYRGRWDTEAFF
TGTGCCAGCAGCTTCTTCTATAGGGGGCGATGGGACACTGAAGCTTTCTTT
>NA|TRBV4-1|TRBJ1-3|NA
CASSQSVRSGNTIYF
TGCGCCAGCAGCCAAAGTGTGCGTTCTGGAAACACCATATATTTT
>NA|TRBV7-8|TRBJ2-7|few
CASSVRDFRGEQYF
TGTGCCAGCAGCGTCCGGGACTTCCGGGGCGAGCAGTACTTC
>TRBD1|TRBV27|TRBJ2-7|few
CASRPDRGLGEQYF
TGTGCCAGCAGACCAGACAGGGGGCTGGGCGAGCAGTACTTC
>NA|TRBV2|TRBJ2-7|few
CASSEAGSVLGYEQYF
TGTGCCAGCAGTGAAGCTGGGTCAGTCCTCGGTTACGAGCAGTACTTC
>NA|TRBV5-1|TRBJ1-3|NA
CASSLDSRGRNTIYF
TGCGCCAGCAGCTTGGACAGCAGGGGAAGAAACACCATATATTTT